One and the same sample provided the 23 T cell receptor beta chains below, sequenced in a study of CD8+ T cells in alopecia areata. Stated treatment: oral pan-JAK inhibitor, 5-10 mg twice daily. The authors extracted RNA and reverse transcribed it into cDNA as the sequencing template. The assay was immunoSEQ multiplex PCR, and TCRdb's table has in-frame clones only and misses some. The table shows about 200,000 clones, with roughly 50% occurring only once. Material: CD4+ T cells sorted from blood, obtained at week 24, from a patient treated with tofacitinib. The origin of the receptors is a human donor with alopecia areata.

The chain has TRBV5-4 and TRBJ1-6, with D possibly matching TRBD1 (6 bases). Trimming stripped 4 bases from V and 5 bases from J, with 10 bases between. CDR1 SGHNT and CDR2 YYREEE come from the germline V gene (reference sequence). The CDR3 runs to 14 residues. In DNA, the CDR3 is TGTGCCAGCAGCCGGGACACACATAATTCACCCCTCCACTTT. Protein: CASSRDTHNSPLHF.

The rearrangement links TRBV11-1 to TRBJ1-4, with 8 positions matching TRBD1. J gave up 5 bases and V 4 bases, and 6 bases lay outside the gene matches. This CDR3 comprises 15 residues. Germline V gives CDR1 SGHAT, CDR2 FQDESV (reference sequence). The CDR3 protein is CASSSGTGRNEKLFF. The CDR3 bases are TGTGCCAGCAGCTCCGGGACAGGCCGAAATGAAAAACTGTTTTTT.

The chain joins TRBV5-6 to TRBJ2-5; D gene unclear. The germline gives CDR1 SGHDT, CDR2 YYEEEE. The V and J ends lost 0 bases and 2 bases respectively, with 11 bases between them. The CDR3 is 15 residues long. For the CDR3, the DNA is TGTGCCAGCAGCTTGGCCTGGGTGGGACAAGAGACCCAGTACTTC. Protein sequence: CASSLAWVGQETQYF.

In DNA form, the CDR3 reads TGCAGCGTTGAAGATAGCTCCAGGGTGACTGAAGCTTTCTTT. Translating it yields CSVEDSSRVTEAFF. The chain uses TRBV29-1 and TRBJ1-1, with D perhaps TRBD1 (5 bases). Germline assignment: CDR1 SQVTM and CDR2 ANQGSEA. This CDR3 contains 14 residues. V was trimmed by 0 bases and J by 5 bases, leaving 13 bases between them.

This chain uses TRBV2 with TRBJ2-1, with 11 bases identical to TRBD2. The V gene's germline CDR1 is SNHLY and CDR2 FYNNEI. Losses at the gene ends were 0 bases for V and 7 bases for J; bases not matched to a gene: 5. This CDR3 has 16 residues. The CDR3 loop is CASSEATGLAVNEQFF. For the CDR3, the DNA is TGTGCCAGCAGTGAAGCAACGGGACTAGCGGTAAATGAGCAGTTCTTC.

This clone was picked up one time. The chain is built from TRBV11-1 and TRBJ2-5; tentative D call: TRBD2 (5 bases). Germline V CDR1 and CDR2: SGHAT, FQDESV (reference sequence). Trimming removed 3 bases from V and 4 bases from J, with 15 bases in between. The CDR3 is 15 residues long. The chain's CDR3 is CASSFGERLGETQYF. The CDR3 coding sequence is TGTGCCAGCAGCTTCGGGGAGCGCCTAGGAGAGACCCAGTACTTC.

The rearrangement links TRBV4-2 to TRBJ2-5, with a possible D match to TRBD2 (5 bases). The CDR3 has 14 residues. The germline V and J ends were trimmed by 4 bases and 1 base, with 10 bases remaining between them. From germline, CDR1 is LGHNA and CDR2 YNFKEQ. This chain's CDR3 is CASSPDSVQETQYF. CDR3 DNA: TGTGCCAGCAGCCCGGACTCCGTCCAAGAGACCCAGTACTTC.

There are a few counts of this clone. V and J are TRBV27 and TRBJ2-7; tentative D call: TRBD2 (7 bases). The length of the CDR3 is 13 residues. With 3 bases removed from V and 4 bases from J, the gap between germline ends came to 10 bases. Looked up from germline, CDR1 is MNHEY and CDR2 is SMNVEV (reference sequence). CDR3 nucleotides: TGTGCCAGCAGTTTGCGGGGGCCGTACGAGCAGTACTTC. Translating it yields CASSLRGPYEQYF.

As concerns this clone: Different DNA sequences within this sample yield the same CDR3. V gene TRBV2 combines with J gene TRBJ2-4; D possibly corresponds to TRBD2 (5 bases). V was pared by 6 bases and J by 4 bases, with 10 bases between. CDR1 is SNHLY and CDR2 is FYNNEI in the germline V gene. CDR3 length: 13 amino acids. Here the CDR3 DNA reads TGTGCCAGCAGCGATCGGGATAAAAACATTCAGTACTTC. It codes for CASSDRDKNIQYF.

The rearrangement links TRBV2 to TRBJ2-5; 8 bases are a match to TRBD1. In germline, CDR1 is SNHLY, CDR2 FYNNEI. The CDR3 is made up of 14 amino acids. Trimming at V came to 7 bases and at J to 2 bases, leaving 6 bases not matched to a gene. The CDR3 DNA reads as TGTGCCAGCAATCCGGACAGGGCTCAAGAGACCCAGTACTTC. It specifies CASNPDRAQETQYF. The full variable domain, with the rest looked up from reference TRBV2 and TRBJ2-5, is EPEVTQTPSHQVTQMGQEVILRCVPISNHLYFYWYRQILGQKVEFLVSFYNNEISEKSEIFDDQFSVERPDGSNFTLKIRSTKLEDSAMYFCASNPDRAQETQYFGPGTRLLVL.

The chain joins TRBV27 to TRBJ2-7, with unresolved D. This CDR3 is 14 amino acids long. V was cut by 8 bases and J by 6 bases, with 20 bases left in between. Germline CDR1 is MNHEY and CDR2 is SMNVEV (reference sequence). The chain's CDR3 is CASPPWSVLSEQYF. The CDR3 nucleotides are TGTGCCAGCCCCCCGTGGAGCGTTTTGAGCGAGCAGTACTTC.

The chain recombines TRBV7-9 with TRBJ2-5; maybe TRBD2 (7 bases). This CDR3 has 15 amino acids. The V and J ends lost 5 bases and 5 bases respectively, with 18 bases between them. Germline lookup yields CDR1 SEHNR and CDR2 FQNEAQ (reference sequence). The CDR3 nucleotides are TGTGCCAGCAGCCCCGGGCGGGGGCGGTTGGAGACCCAGTACTTC. Translated, it gives CASSPGRGRLETQYF.

This sequence joins TRBV29-1 and TRBJ2-3; D perhaps matches TRBD2 (6 bases). Between the trimmed V and J ends, which lost 0 bases and 1 base, there was a span of 23 bases. CDR3 size: 19 residues. CDR1 SQVTM and CDR2 ANQGSEA come from the germline V gene. CDR3 sequence reads: CSVEDRGGNTIFGTDTQYF. CDR3 DNA: TGCAGCGTTGAAGATCGAGGCGGGAACACCATTTTTGGCACAGATACGCAGTATTTT.

In DNA, the CDR3 is TGCGCCAGCAGCTTTTACAGGGCTTTGGAGACCCAGTACTTC. This encodes CASSFYRALETQYF. The V gene is TRBV5-1, the J gene TRBJ2-5; a possible D gene is TRBD1 (6 bases). The CDR3 loop spans 14 amino acids. Germline V gene sequence: CDR1 SGHRS, CDR2 YFSETQ. Trimming removed 2 bases from V and 5 bases from J, with 13 bases in between. Together with reference TRBV5-1 and TRBJ2-5, the CDR3 gives the full variable domain: KAGVTQTPRYLIKTRGQQVTLSCSPISGHRSVSWYQQTPGQGLQFLFEYFSETQRNKGNFPGRFSGRQFSNSRSEMNVSTLELGDSALYLCASSFYRALETQYFGPGTRLLVL.

The CDR3 reads CSVETGMRQGGYTQYF. CDR3 DNA sequence: TGCAGCGTTGAAACTGGGATGAGACAGGGAGGTTATACGCAGTATTTT. The V call is TRBV29-1, the J call TRBJ2-3, with D perhaps matching TRBD1 (7 bases). The V gene's germline CDR1 is SQVTM and CDR2 ANQGSEA. The CDR3 extends over 16 amino acids. V was pared by 2 bases and J by 7 bases, with 22 bases between.

This clone occurred a few times. This chain links TRBV29-1 with TRBJ2-3; TRBD1 agrees at 9 bases. With V trimmed by 4 bases and J by 1 base, 0 bases remained unmatched. Germline V CDR1 and CDR2: SQVTM, ANQGSEA. This CDR3 comprises 13 residues. CDR3 loop: CSVGTGGTDTQYF. CDR3 sequence (DNA): TGCAGCGTTGGGACAGGGGGCACAGATACGCAGTATTTT.

V gene TRBV29-1 combines with J gene TRBJ1-4; TRBD1 aligns across 8 bases. This CDR3 has 13 amino acids. The germline CDR1 and CDR2 sequences are SQVTM and ANQGSEA. J was trimmed by 8 bases and V by 4 bases; bases with no gene match: 6. CDR3 in DNA: TGCAGCGTTGTCGACAGGGGAGGAGAAAAACTGTTTTTT. Protein product: CSVVDRGGEKLFF. Full variable domain (rest looked up from reference TRBV29-1 and TRBJ1-4): SAVISQKPSRDICQRGTSLTIQCQVDSQVTMMFWYRQQPGQSLTLIATANQGSEATYESGFVIDKFPISRPNLTFSTLTVSNMSPEDSSIYLCSVVDRGGEKLFFGSGTQLSVL.

This clone was observed a single time. The rearrangement uses TRBV25-1 and TRBJ2-1, with TRBD1 matching 10 bases. Germline assignment: CDR1 MGHDK and CDR2 SYGVNS. The CDR3 extends over 16 amino acids. J was trimmed by 5 bases and V by 2 bases; bases with no gene match: 6. CDR3 DNA sequence: TGTGCCAGCAGTGAAGGTGGGACAGGGGATAACAATGAGCAGTTCTTC. Translation gives CASSEGGTGDNNEQFF.

This clone showed up just a few times. This chain joins TRBV5-1 and TRBJ1-2, with a possible D match to TRBD1 (5 bases). Germline-derived CDR1 and CDR2 are SGHRS and YFSETQ. V lost 2 bases and J lost 0, with 11 bases in between. CDR3 length: 15 residues. DNA of the CDR3: TGCGCCAGCAGCTTTGAAGGACAAGCTAACTATGGCTACACCTTC. Encoded protein: CASSFEGQANYGYTF.

Turning to this clone: One end of the junction is discordant with germline, which a read error may explain. The chain joins TRBV5-1 to TRBJ2-2, with no clear D. CDR1 SGHRS and CDR2 YFSETQ come from the germline V gene. The CDR3 loop spans 12 amino acids. The CDR3 coding sequence is TGTGCCAGCAGCTTCATTCGCGGGGAGCTGTTTTTT. Translated: CASSFIRGELFF.

This chain connects TRBV27 to TRBJ2-3; 7 positions match TRBD1. This CDR3 spans 15 amino acids. Trimming took 5 bases from V and 4 from J; bases not matched to a gene: 9. Looked up from germline, CDR1 is MNHEY and CDR2 is SMNVEV (reference sequence). The CDR3 spells CASSGGQTFADTQYF. The CDR3 nucleotides read TGTGCCAGCAGTGGGGGACAGACCTTCGCAGATACGCAGTATTTT.

The chain uses TRBV30 and TRBJ2-7; TRBD2 matches at 15 bases. V lost 0 bases to trimming and J lost 4 bases; unmatched junction nucleotides: 1. This CDR3 has 15 amino acids. Per germline, CDR1 GTSNPN and CDR2 SVGIG (reference sequence). The CDR3 sequence is CAWSVGTSGRYEQYF. As DNA, the CDR3 is TGTGCCTGGAGTGTAGGGACTAGCGGGAGGTACGAGCAGTACTTC.

This rearrangement joins TRBV29-1 to TRBJ2-1; possible D gene TRBD1, 6 bases. Trimming removed 4 bases at V and 1 base at J, with 8 bases between. The CDR3 spans 13 residues. Germline V lookup: CDR1 SQVTM, CDR2 ANQGSEA. DNA for the CDR3: TGCAGCGTTGCAGGGGCGTCCTACAATGAGCAGTTCTTC. Translating gives CSVAGASYNEQFF.